The table lists the clone carrying this TCR beta chain with a count of one. Its target is unknown. The data are from a study of Ad26.COV2.S vaccination and SARS-CoV-2 variants. On the study more broadly: Intramuscular Ad26.COV2.S at 5x10^10 or 1x10^11 viral particles.

Study conclusions and caveats: Assessments of TCR breadth and depth may have underestimated the total T cell responses.

From germline, CDR1 is LNHDA and CDR2 SQIVND (reference sequence). The V segment lost 8 bases and the J segment 5 bases; nucleotides outside the gene matches: 4. This CDR3 comprises 13 residues. Treatment given: roughly 20 received Ad26.COV2.S at low or high dose, single or two shots; 5 received placebo; per-sample allocation not given. Vaccine and placebo recipients were sampled on day 63 after the first injection. Cohort 1b enrolled adults aged 18-55 years in Boston. Method: immunoSEQ multiplex PCR; TCRdb's copy keeps in-frame clones and lacks some. The table records a few hundred thousand clones, roughly 90% of them present only once.

The sequenced sample was peripheral blood, obtained in a trial of Ad26.COV2.S vaccine versus placebo. This clonotype was sampled from a person aged 18 to 59 who received the Ad26.COV2.S COVID-19 vaccine or a placebo. The V gene is TRBV19, the J gene TRBJ2-2; 8 bases line up with TRBD1. This CDR3 reads CASFTGGTGELFF. CDR3 coding DNA: TGTGCCAGTTTCACAGGGGGTACCGGGGAGCTGTTTTTT.